These 8 T cell receptor beta chains originate from one sample sequenced in a study of blood T cells in healthy people across ages. Alongside a J-beta primer mix, a sample-barcoded 5' primer served in a second PCR lasting about 7 to 12 cycles. In TCRdb, the 5' RACE reads were re-called with MiXCR into one record per CDR3 protein. The sample contains fewer than 2 million distinct CDR3 sequences, 39% of which appear only once. The specimen sequenced was blood. The receptors here all came from a human donor in good health.

This sequence joins TRBV20-1 and TRBJ1-4, with D possibly being TRBD1 (5 bases). Germline CDR1 and CDR2: DFQATT and SNEGSKA (reference sequence). The CDR3 length is 14 residues. V was trimmed by 3 bases and J by 3 bases, leaving 11 bases between them. The CDR3 region has the DNA TGCAGTGCTAGGGAAGACAGAGCTAATGAAAAACTGTTTTTT. This encodes CSAREDRANEKLFF.

This chain connects TRBV20-1 to TRBJ2-7; 7 nucleotides agree with TRBD1. The germline V gene has CDR1 DFQATT and CDR2 SNEGSKA (reference sequence). CDR3 size: 15 residues. V was clipped by 0 bases and J by 3 bases; unmatched bases: 8. The CDR3 protein is CSARDRRGGNYEQYF. The CDR3 bases are TGCAGTGCTAGAGATCGTCGAGGGGGCAACTACGAGCAGTACTTC.

The chain links TRBV15 to TRBJ2-3; D is uncertain. The CDR3 has 14 residues. Germline CDR1 LNHNV, CDR2 YYDKDF (reference sequence). Trimming took 3 bases from V and 0 from J, leaving 7 bases between them. CDR3 nucleotide sequence: TGTGCCACCAGCAGGGTCTTTAGCACAGATACGCAGTATTTT. Protein: CATSRVFSTDTQYF.

The rearrangement joins TRBV12-3 or TRBV12-4 to TRBJ2-5, with D maybe TRBD2 (6 bases). This CDR3 contains 13 residues. The V gene lost 5 bases and the J gene lost 11 bases, with 18 bases spanning the gap. The CDR3 nucleotides read TGTGCCAGCAGTATCGGACTAAACAATGAGCAGTACTTC. Translated: CASSIGLNNEQYF.

This clonotype was seen a few times. The rearrangement links TRBV6-6 to TRBJ2-1, with 9 nucleotides matching TRBD2. V lost 1 base to trimming and J lost 3 bases; unmatched junction nucleotides: 4. Germline V gene sequence: CDR1 MNHNY, CDR2 SVGAGI (reference sequence). This CDR3 contains 16 residues. The CDR3 region has the DNA TGTGCCAGCAGTTACTTAAGACTAGCGGACTACAATGAGCAGTTCTTC. Amino acid sequence: CASSYLRLADYNEQFF.

This clonotype was detected a few times. The rearrangement links TRBV6-2 or TRBV6-3 to TRBJ1-1; possibly TRBD1 for D (6 bases). The CDR3 runs to 11 residues. Trimming cost V 5 bases and J 10 bases, with 11 bases left between them. The germline V gene has CDR1 MNHEY and CDR2 SVGEGT. The CDR3 nucleotides are TGTGCCAGCAGTCTACAGGGAGCAGCTTTCTTT. Translation gives CASSLQGAAFF.

J is TRBJ1-1 and V is TRBV6-6; a possible D gene is TRBD1 (6 bases). The CDR3 spans 12 residues. Germline assignment: CDR1 MNHNY and CDR2 SVGAGI (reference sequence). V was shortened by 5 bases and J by 6 bases, with 10 bases between the two germline ends. CDR3 sequence: CASSAGASEAFF. The CDR3 nucleotides read TGTGCCAGCAGTGCGGGGGCGTCTGAAGCTTTCTTT.

Details on this clonotype: This clone may be a read error of a much larger clone one base away. The chain joins TRBV29-1 to TRBJ1-2; a weak D match, TRBD1 (6 bases). The V gene's germline CDR1 is SQVTM and CDR2 ANQGSEA. The CDR3 contains 16 residues. In DNA form, the CDR3 reads TGCAGCGTTGATCCCCCTACAGGGTTTCGGGGCTATGGCTACGCCTTC. This translates into CSVDPPTGFRGYGYAF.